The T cell receptor beta chain described here comes from a study of a mutant IDH1 vaccine in newly diagnosed glioma. Across the whole study: Patients were started on vaccination 4-6 weeks after radiotherapy alone, or with temozolomide cycles. Treated patients, averaging about 40 years, were around 62% male and around 40% female. Patients were pretreated with radiotherapy, temozolomide, or both, mostly both.

As for time point: week 35, safety follow-up. The study gave 300 ug of mutant IDH1 20-mer peptide per vaccine dose, with topical imiquimod. This clone was detected once. What it recognizes is unknown. The CDR3 length is 14 residues. Per germline, CDR1 GTSNPN and CDR2 SVGIG (reference sequence). V was clipped by 4 bases and J by 0 bases, with 12 bases between them. The method was immunoSEQ multiplex PCR; TCRdb's version includes in-frame clones alone and lacks a portion of them. The repertoire holds about 32,000 clones, around 79% seen once, with about 9.3% in the top ten. Study-wide findings and caveats: Any relationship between pseudoprogression and changes in top peripheral T cell clonotypes seemed absent.

The sequences come from PBMCs, collected from a glioma patient whose treatment included an IDH1 peptide vaccine. V and J are TRBV30 and TRBJ1-2, with a tentative D call TRBD1 (5 bases). This clonotype was obtained from a woman aged 30 to 39 with glioma. Some clones in this sample may be carry-over from other donors' samples. The CDR3 reads CAWTGGNTNYGYTF. DNA of the CDR3: TGTGCCTGGACGGGGGGGAATACTAACTATGGCTACACCTTC.